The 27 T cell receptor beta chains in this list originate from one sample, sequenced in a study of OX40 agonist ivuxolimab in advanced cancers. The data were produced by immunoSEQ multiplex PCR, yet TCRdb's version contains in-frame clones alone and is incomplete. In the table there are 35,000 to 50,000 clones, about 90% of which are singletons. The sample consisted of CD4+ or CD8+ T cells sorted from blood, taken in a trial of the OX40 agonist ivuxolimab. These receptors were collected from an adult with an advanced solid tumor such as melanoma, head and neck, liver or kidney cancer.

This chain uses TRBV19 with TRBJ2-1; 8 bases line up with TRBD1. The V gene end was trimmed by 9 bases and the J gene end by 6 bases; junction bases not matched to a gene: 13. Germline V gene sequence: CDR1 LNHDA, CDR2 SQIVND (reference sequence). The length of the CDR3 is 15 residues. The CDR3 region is CASTIGTGSVNEQFF. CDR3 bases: TGTGCCAGCACTATAGGGACAGGCTCTGTCAATGAGCAGTTCTTC.

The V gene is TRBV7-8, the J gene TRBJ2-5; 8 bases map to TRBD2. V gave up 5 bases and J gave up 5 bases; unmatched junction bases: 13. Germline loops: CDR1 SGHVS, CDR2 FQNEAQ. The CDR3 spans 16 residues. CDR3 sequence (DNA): TGTGCCAGCAGCCAATTAGCGGGGTCGAGAGAGGAGACCCAGTACTTC. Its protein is CASSQLAGSREETQYF.

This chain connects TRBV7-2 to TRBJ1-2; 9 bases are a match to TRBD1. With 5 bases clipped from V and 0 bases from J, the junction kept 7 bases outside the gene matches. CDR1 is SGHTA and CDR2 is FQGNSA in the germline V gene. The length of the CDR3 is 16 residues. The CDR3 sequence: CASSRTGGATNYGYTF. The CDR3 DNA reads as TGTGCCAGCAGCCGAACAGGGGGCGCTACTAACTATGGCTACACCTTC.

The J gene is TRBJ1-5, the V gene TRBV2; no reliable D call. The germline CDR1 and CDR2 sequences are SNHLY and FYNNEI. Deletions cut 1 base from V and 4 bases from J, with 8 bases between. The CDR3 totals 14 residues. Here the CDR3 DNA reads TGTGCCAGCAGTGAAGAAACACAGAATCAGCCCCAGCATTTT. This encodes CASSEETQNQPQHF.

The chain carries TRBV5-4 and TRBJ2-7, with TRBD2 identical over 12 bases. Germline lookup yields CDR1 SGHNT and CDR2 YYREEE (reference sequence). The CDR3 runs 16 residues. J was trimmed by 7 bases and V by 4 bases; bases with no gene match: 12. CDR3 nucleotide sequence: TGTGCCAGCAGCACCGGGACTAGCGGGCCGGGTTGGGAGCAGTACTTC. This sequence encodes CASSTGTSGPGWEQYF.

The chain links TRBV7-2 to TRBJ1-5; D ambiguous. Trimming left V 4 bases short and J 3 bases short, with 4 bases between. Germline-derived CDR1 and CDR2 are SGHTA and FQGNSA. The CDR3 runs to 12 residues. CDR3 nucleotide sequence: TGTGCCAGCAGCTCGAACAATCAGCCCCAGCATTTT. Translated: CASSSNNQPQHF.

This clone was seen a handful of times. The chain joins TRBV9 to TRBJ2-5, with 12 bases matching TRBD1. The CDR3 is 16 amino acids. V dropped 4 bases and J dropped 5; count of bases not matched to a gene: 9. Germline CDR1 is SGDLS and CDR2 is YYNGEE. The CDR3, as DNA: TGTGCCAGCAGCTCCCTGGGGGGGACAGGGGGCGAGACCCAGTACTTC. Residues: CASSSLGGTGGETQYF.

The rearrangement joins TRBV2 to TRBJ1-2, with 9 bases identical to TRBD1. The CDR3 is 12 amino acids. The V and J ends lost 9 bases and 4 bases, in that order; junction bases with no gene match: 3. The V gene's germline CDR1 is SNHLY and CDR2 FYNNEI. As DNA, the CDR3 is TGTGCCAGTATGACAGGGGGCTATGGCTACACCTTC. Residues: CASMTGGYGYTF.

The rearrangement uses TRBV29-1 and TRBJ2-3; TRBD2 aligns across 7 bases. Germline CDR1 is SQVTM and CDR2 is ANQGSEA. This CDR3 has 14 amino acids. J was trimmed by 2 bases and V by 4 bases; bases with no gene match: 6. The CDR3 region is CSVVVGTITDTQYF. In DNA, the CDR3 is TGCAGCGTTGTGGTAGGGACTATCACAGATACGCAGTATTTT.

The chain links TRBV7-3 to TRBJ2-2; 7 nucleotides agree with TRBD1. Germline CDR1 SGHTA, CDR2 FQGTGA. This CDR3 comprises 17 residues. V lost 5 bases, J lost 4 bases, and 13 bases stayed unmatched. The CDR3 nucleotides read TGTGCCAGCAGCCGAAATGGGCCAGGGGGATTCACCGGGGAGCTGTTTTTT. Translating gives CASSRNGPGGFTGELFF.

The CDR3 protein is CASNGPRNTGELFF. Here the CDR3 DNA reads TGTGCCAGCAACGGTCCAAGGAACACCGGGGAGCTGTTTTTT. V gene TRBV5-4 combines with J gene TRBJ2-2; D unresolved. The V and J ends lost 6 bases and 1 base respectively, with 10 bases between them. This CDR3 comprises 14 residues. The germline V gene has CDR1 SGHNT and CDR2 YYREEE (reference sequence).

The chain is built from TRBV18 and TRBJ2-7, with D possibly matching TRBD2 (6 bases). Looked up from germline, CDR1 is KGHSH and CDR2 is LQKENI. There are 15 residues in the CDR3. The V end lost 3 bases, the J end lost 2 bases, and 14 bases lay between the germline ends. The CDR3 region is CASSPAGSSAYEQYF. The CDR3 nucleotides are TGTGCCAGCTCACCGGCGGGGAGTTCGGCCTACGAGCAGTACTTC.

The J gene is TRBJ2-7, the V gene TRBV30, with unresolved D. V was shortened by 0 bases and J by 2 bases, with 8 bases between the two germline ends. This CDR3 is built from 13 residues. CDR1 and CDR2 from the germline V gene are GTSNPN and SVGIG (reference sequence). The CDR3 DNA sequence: TGTGCCTGGAGTGTGCCGGCGGCCTACGAGCAGTACTTC. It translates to CAWSVPAAYEQYF.

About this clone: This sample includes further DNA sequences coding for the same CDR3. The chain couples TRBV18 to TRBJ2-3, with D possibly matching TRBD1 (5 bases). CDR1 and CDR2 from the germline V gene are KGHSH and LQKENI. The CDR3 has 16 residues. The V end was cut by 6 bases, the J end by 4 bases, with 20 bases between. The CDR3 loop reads CASSPGSGRVSDTQYF. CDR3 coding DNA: TGTGCCAGCTCTCCCGGGTCTGGCAGGGTGTCAGATACGCAGTATTTT.

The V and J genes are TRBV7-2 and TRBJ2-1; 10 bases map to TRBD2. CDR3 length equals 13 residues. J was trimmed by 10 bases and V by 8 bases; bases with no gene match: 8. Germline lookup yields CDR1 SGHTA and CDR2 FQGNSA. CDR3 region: CASSQREGREQFF. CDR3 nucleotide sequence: TGTGCCAGCTCCCAGCGGGAGGGCCGGGAGCAGTTCTTC.

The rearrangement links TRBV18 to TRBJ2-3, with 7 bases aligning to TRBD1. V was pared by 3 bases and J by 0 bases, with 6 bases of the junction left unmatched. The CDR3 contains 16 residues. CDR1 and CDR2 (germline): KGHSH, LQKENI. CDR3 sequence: CASSPYRGSSTDTQYF. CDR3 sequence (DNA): TGTGCCAGCTCACCTTACAGGGGATCTAGCACAGATACGCAGTATTTT. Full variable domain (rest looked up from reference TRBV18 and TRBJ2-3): NAGVMQNPRHLVRRRGQEARLRCSPMKGHSHVYWYRQLPEEGLKFMVYLQKENIIDESGMPKERFSAEFPKEGPSILRIQQVVRGDSAAYFCASSPYRGSSTDTQYFGPGTRLTVL.

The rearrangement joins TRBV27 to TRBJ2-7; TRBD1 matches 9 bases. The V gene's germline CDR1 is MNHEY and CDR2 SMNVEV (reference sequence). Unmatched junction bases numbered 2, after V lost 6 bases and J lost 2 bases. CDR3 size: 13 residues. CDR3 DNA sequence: TGTGCCAGCAGGACAGGGGGGGCCTACGAGCAGTACTTC. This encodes CASRTGGAYEQYF.

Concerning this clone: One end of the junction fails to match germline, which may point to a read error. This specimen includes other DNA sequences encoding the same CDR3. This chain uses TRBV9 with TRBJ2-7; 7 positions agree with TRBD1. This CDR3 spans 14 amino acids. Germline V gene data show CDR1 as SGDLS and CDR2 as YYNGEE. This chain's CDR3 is CASSTHEGAYEQYF. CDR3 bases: TGTGCCAGCAGCACCCACGAGGGGGCCTACGAGCAATACTTC.

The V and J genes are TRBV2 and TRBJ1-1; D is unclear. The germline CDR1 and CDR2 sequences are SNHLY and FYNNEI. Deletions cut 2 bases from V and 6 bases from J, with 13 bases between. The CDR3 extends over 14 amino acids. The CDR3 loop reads CASSERFPAPEAFF. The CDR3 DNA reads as TGTGCCAGCAGTGAACGGTTCCCAGCCCCTGAAGCTTTCTTT.

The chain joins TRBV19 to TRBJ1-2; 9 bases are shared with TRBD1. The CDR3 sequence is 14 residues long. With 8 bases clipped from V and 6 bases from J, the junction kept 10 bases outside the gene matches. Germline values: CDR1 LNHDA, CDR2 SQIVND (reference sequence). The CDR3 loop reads CASGKRRTGDGYTF. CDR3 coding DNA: TGTGCCAGTGGTAAGAGGAGGACAGGGGATGGCTACACCTTC. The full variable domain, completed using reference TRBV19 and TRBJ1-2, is DGGITQSPKYLFRKEGQNVTLSCEQNLNHDAMYWYRQDPGQGLRLIYYSQIVNDFQKGDIAEGYSVSREKKESFPLTVTSAQKNPTAFYLCASGKRRTGDGYTFGSGTRLTVV.

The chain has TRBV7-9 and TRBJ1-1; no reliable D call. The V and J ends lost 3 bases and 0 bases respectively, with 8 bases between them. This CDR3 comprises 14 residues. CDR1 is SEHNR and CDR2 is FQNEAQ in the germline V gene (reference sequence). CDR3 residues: CASSFLSMNTEAFF. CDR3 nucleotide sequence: TGTGCCAGCAGCTTTCTTAGCATGAACACTGAAGCTTTCTTT.

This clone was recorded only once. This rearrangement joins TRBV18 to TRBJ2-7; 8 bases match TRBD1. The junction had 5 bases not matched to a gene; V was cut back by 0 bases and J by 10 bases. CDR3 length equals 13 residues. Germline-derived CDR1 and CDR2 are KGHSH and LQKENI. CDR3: CASSPPSTGVQYF. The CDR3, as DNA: TGTGCCAGCTCACCACCGTCGACAGGGGTACAGTACTTC.

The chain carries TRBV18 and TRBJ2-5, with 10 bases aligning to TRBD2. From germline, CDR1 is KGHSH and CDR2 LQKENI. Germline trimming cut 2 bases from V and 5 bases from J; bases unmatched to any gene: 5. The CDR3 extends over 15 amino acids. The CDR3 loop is CASSPSGRAGETQYF. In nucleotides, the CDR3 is TGTGCCAGCTCACCAAGCGGGAGGGCCGGTGAGACCCAGTACTTC.

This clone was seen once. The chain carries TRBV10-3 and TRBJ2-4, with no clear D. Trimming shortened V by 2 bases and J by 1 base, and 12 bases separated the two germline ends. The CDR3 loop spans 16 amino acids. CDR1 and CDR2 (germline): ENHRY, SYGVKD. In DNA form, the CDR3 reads TGTGCCATCAGTGAGGAGCCACATGGGGCCAAAAACATTCAGTACTTC. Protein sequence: CAISEEPHGAKNIQYF.

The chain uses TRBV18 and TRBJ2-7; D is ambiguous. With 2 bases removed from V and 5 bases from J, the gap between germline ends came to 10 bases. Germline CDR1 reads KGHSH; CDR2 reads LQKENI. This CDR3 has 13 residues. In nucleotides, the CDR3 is TGTGCCAGCTCACCAAATGAAAGGGACGAGCAGTACTTC. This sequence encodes CASSPNERDEQYF.

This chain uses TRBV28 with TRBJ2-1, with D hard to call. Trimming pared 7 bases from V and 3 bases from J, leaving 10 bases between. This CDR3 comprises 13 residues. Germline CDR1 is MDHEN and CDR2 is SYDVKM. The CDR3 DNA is TGTGCCAGCATAGGTGGGATCTACAATGAGCAGTTCTTC. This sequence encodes CASIGGIYNEQFF.

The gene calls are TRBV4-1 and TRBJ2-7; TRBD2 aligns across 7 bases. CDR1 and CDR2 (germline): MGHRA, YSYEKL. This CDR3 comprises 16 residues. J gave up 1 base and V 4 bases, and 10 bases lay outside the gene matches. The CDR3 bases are TGCGCCAGCAGCCTCTCTAGCGGAGCCCATTCCTACGAGCAGTACTTC. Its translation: CASSLSSGAHSYEQYF.